The 8 T cell receptor beta chains in this list originate from one sample, sequenced in a study of CD8 T cells in ankylosing spondylitis. MiXCR, run by TCRdb on the 5' RACE reads, gives a single entry per CDR3 protein. The table shows around 150,000 distinct CDR3 sequences, with approximately 16% occurring only once. Sequenced: blood, either unsorted or a sorted T cell fraction (not recorded which). The receptors derive from a male donor with ankylosing spondylitis or in good health (not recorded which).

This clonotype was recorded at least ten times. The CDR3 DNA reads as TGTGCCAGCAGTTTTGAGCGGAACAATGAGCAGTTCTTC. Translated, it gives CASSFERNNEQFF. This chain connects TRBV27 to TRBJ2-1, with a possible D match to TRBD2 (5 bases). The CDR3 loop spans 13 amino acids. CDR1 is MNHEY, CDR2 SMNVEV, per germline (reference sequence). The V end lost 3 bases, the J end lost 5 bases, and 8 bases lay between the germline ends.

At least ten counts were recorded for this clonotype. In DNA form, the CDR3 reads TGTGCCATCAGTGAGGACCTAGACAATGAGCAGTTCTTC. Translating gives CAISEDLDNEQFF. The chain employs TRBV10-3 and TRBJ2-1; D unresolved. The CDR3 is 13 amino acids. Per the germline V gene, CDR1 is ENHRY and CDR2 is SYGVKD. V was shortened by 2 bases and J by 5 bases, with 7 bases between the two germline ends.

This clonotype was found a few times. The chain is built from TRBV12-3 or TRBV12-4 and TRBJ2-6, with 7 bases aligning to TRBD2. V was pared by 3 bases and J by 0 bases, with 5 bases of the junction left unmatched. CDR3 length: 17 residues. The CDR3 bases are TGTGCCAGCAGTTTTGTCGGGACTAACTCTGGGGCCAACGTCCTGACTTTC. The encoded protein is CASSFVGTNSGANVLTF.

This clonotype occurred a few times. This sequence joins TRBV18 and TRBJ1-2, with D unresolved. Germline V lookup: CDR1 KGHSH, CDR2 LQKENI. This CDR3 spans 14 amino acids. The V end was cut by 3 bases, the J end by 7 bases, with 15 bases between. The DNA of the CDR3 is TGTGCCAGCTCACCGGATGTTAGGACTATTGGCTACACCTTC. Amino acids: CASSPDVRTIGYTF.

This clonotype has only a few counts. CDR3 bases: TGTGCCAGCAAGCTCGGGGCACAATACAATGAGCAGTTCTTC. Its translation is CASKLGAQYNEQFF. The V gene is TRBV7-2, the J gene TRBJ2-1, with D perhaps being TRBD1 or TRBD2 (5 bases each). Germline V lookup: CDR1 SGHTA, CDR2 FQGNSA. The CDR3 extends over 14 amino acids. Trimming removed 7 bases from V and 4 bases from J, with 14 bases in between. The full variable domain, its missing parts supplied by reference TRBV7-2 and TRBJ2-1, is GAGVSQSPSNKVTEKGKDVELRCDPISGHTALYWYRQSLGQGLEFLIYFQGNSAPDKSGLPSDRFSAERTGGSVSTLTIQRTQQEDSAVYLCASKLGAQYNEQFFGPGTRLTVL.

About this clonotype itself: One end of the junction fails to match germline, which may point to a read error. The chain joins TRBV3-1 to TRBJ1-1; D gene ambiguous. CDR1 LGHDT and CDR2 YNNKEL come from the germline V gene (reference sequence). The CDR3 runs 14 residues. The DNA for the CDR3 is TGTGCCAGCAGCCCCCGCGACGGATCTCGTGAAACTTTCTTT. Its protein product is CASSPRDGSRETFF.

This clonotype showed up many times. The gene calls are TRBV28 and TRBJ2-2, with 7 positions matching TRBD2. This CDR3 has 17 amino acids. Trimming cost V 5 bases and J 0 bases; bases outside gene matches: 9. CDR1 is MDHEN, CDR2 SYDVKM, per germline. CDR3 region: CASSPGLVVTNTGELFF. The DNA for the CDR3 is TGTGCCAGCAGTCCAGGACTAGTCGTAACGAACACCGGGGAGCTGTTTTTT.

With respect to this clonotype: Given a much more abundant clone one base away, this may be a read error. The V and J genes are TRBV10-3 and TRBJ2-1; no clear D gene. The V gene lost 6 bases and the J gene lost 9 bases, with 18 bases spanning the gap. Germline values: CDR1 ENHRY, CDR2 SYGVKD. The CDR3 loop spans 14 amino acids. CDR3 sequence reads: CAIRETDQHIEQFF. The CDR3 nucleotides read TGTGCCATCAGGGAAACGGACCAACACATTGAGCAGTTCTTC.